This T cell receptor beta chain was sequenced in a study of monozygotic twins with inflammatory bowel disease. Blood samples of approximately 2.5 ml were drawn from every donor. Unsorted whole blood yielded the total RNA, with T cells left unselected. TCRdb re-called the 5' RACE reads; one entry per CDR3 protein, DNA not given. The sample data list around 150,000 distinct CDR3 sequences. This CDR3 region has 13 residues. In germline, CDR1 is DFQATT, CDR2 SNEGSKA (reference sequence). A remark on this clonotype: Its antigen is not identified.

General study results and limits: The study supported no single strong signal or clonotype linked to IBD.

This TCR was sampled from a human donor with ulcerative colitis or Crohn's disease, or a healthy co-twin of an affected twin (not recorded which). The sample was blood. The chain joins TRBV20-1 to TRBJ2-1; the D call from TCRdb, TRBD2, cannot be confirmed without DNA. The CDR3 spells CSEGASGRVEQFF.